The 14 T cell receptor beta chains in this list originate from one sample, sequenced in a study of tumor T cells in aggressive B-cell lymphoma. TCRdb's table, derived via immunoSEQ multiplex PCR, lists solely in-frame clones and lacks some. This sample carries some 3,000 clones, roughly 82% of them seen once, and the ten largest clones take roughly a sixth. The sequencing sample was made of tumor tissue. Receptors were obtained from an adult with diffuse large B cell lymphoma.

V and J are TRBV7-3 and TRBJ1-1; a possible D gene is TRBD1 (6 bases). This CDR3 spans 13 amino acids. V shed 5 bases and J shed 5 bases, with 12 bases lying between them. The germline V gene encodes CDR1 SGHTA and CDR2 FQGTGA. Written as DNA, the CDR3 is TGTGCCAGCAGCGGAACAGGGATAACTGAAGCTTTCTTT. Translating it yields CASSGTGITEAFF.

This clone was counted only a few times. J is TRBJ2-2 and V is TRBV7-3; D is possibly TRBD2 (5 bases). The germline CDR1 and CDR2 sequences are SGHTA and FQGTGA. Trimming removed 5 bases at V and 1 base at J, with 14 bases between. The CDR3 sequence is 16 residues long. The CDR3 DNA follows: TGTGCCAGCAGCCCGTCTGAGCGGAGGAACACCGGGGAGCTGTTTTTT. Translated: CASSPSERRNTGELFF.

J is TRBJ2-1 and V is TRBV7-2; TRBD1 matches 12 bases. The CDR3 loop spans 15 amino acids. With 5 bases clipped from V and 10 bases from J, the junction kept 9 bases outside the gene matches. Germline V gives CDR1 SGHTA, CDR2 FQGNSA. Here the CDR3 reads CASSTTGTGGGEQFF. In nucleotides, the CDR3 is TGTGCCAGCAGCACAACGGGGACAGGGGGCGGGGAGCAGTTCTTC.

The rearrangement joins TRBV29-1 to TRBJ2-5; D ambiguous. V lost 5 bases to trimming and J lost 2 bases, with 9 bases between them. This CDR3 has 12 amino acids. The V gene's germline CDR1 is SQVTM and CDR2 ANQGSEA. CDR3 DNA sequence: TGCAGCGTTACATCTCATCAAGAGACCCAGTACTTC. Its protein product is CSVTSHQETQYF. Complete variable domain (other parts from reference TRBV29-1 and TRBJ2-5): SAVISQKPSRDICQRGTSLTIQCQVDSQVTMMFWYRQQPGQSLTLIATANQGSEATYESGFVIDKFPISRPNLTFSTLTVSNMSPEDSSIYLCSVTSHQETQYFGPGTRLLVL.

The chain recombines TRBV18 with TRBJ1-5; 7 nucleotides align to TRBD1. J lost 3 bases, V lost 3 bases, and 5 bases had no gene match. Germline V gene sequence: CDR1 KGHSH, CDR2 LQKENI. This CDR3 contains 15 residues. This chain's CDR3 is CASSPLTGNNQPQHF. CDR3 bases: TGTGCCAGCTCACCCCTGACAGGGAACAATCAGCCCCAGCATTTT.

CDR3 in DNA: TGTGCCAGCTCGTCAGGACAGGGGGCCCTCACCGGGGAGCTGTTTTTT. It specifies CASSSGQGALTGELFF. This rearrangement joins TRBV18 to TRBJ2-2; 11 bases map to TRBD1. After removal of 6 bases from V and 4 bases from J, the junction contained 7 bases not matched to a gene. Germline loops: CDR1 KGHSH, CDR2 LQKENI. CDR3 length: 16 amino acids.

The rearrangement uses TRBV30 and TRBJ2-3; TRBD2 agrees at 9 bases. The CDR3 extends over 14 amino acids. The junction had 4 bases not matched to a gene; V was cut back by 2 bases and J by 4 bases. In germline, CDR1 is GTSNPN, CDR2 SVGIG (reference sequence). In DNA form, the CDR3 reads TGTGCCTGGAGTCGAGGCGGGGGGGCAGATACGCAGTATTTT. Translating gives CAWSRGGGADTQYF.

V is TRBV6-1 and J is TRBJ1-2; TRBD1 agrees at 8 bases. There are 15 residues in the CDR3. The germline CDR1 and CDR2 sequences are MNHNS and SASEGT. With V trimmed by 6 bases and J by 7 bases, 13 bases remained unmatched. As DNA, the CDR3 is TGTGCCAGCAGACCCGGGGGCAGGACAGGGATTGGCTACACCTTC. This gives the protein CASRPGGRTGIGYTF.

The chain employs TRBV11-1 and TRBJ1-2, with TRBD1 as a possible D gene (5 bases). V dropped 5 bases and J dropped 4 bases, with 17 bases sitting between them. The CDR3 is 15 residues long. Per germline, CDR1 SGHAT and CDR2 FQDESV (reference sequence). The CDR3 loop reads CASSPQDKNSYGYTF. The DNA for the CDR3 is TGTGCCAGCAGCCCACAGGACAAAAACTCCTATGGCTACACCTTC. The variable domain in full, completed from reference TRBV11-1 and TRBJ1-2, reads EAEVAQSPRYKITEKSQAVAFWCDPISGHATLYWYRQILGQGPELLVQFQDESVVDDSQLPKDRFSAERLKGVDSTLKIQPAELGDSAMYLCASSPQDKNSYGYTFGSGTRLTVV.

The V and J genes are TRBV29-1 and TRBJ2-7; D possibly corresponds to TRBD1 (6 bases). The CDR3 totals 12 residues. V lost 4 bases to trimming and J lost 3 bases, with 10 bases between them. Germline V gene data show CDR1 as SQVTM and CDR2 as ANQGSEA. CDR3 sequence (DNA): TGCAGCGTTGCAGGGGACCTCTACGAGCAGTACTTC. Translating it yields CSVAGDLYEQYF.

The rearrangement joins TRBV5-4 to TRBJ2-7, with D maybe TRBD1 (6 bases). The length of the CDR3 is 14 residues. CDR1 is SGHNT, CDR2 YYREEE, per germline (reference sequence). The V and J ends lost 5 bases and 4 bases respectively, with 16 bases between them. CDR3 in amino acids: CASSRGQLQYEQYF. In DNA form, the CDR3 reads TGTGCCAGCAGTAGAGGACAGCTCCAGTACGAGCAGTACTTC.

A note on this clone: Other DNA sequences in this sample translate to the same CDR3. The genes are TRBV6-6 and TRBJ1-2, with D possibly TRBD1 on 6 matching bases. Between the trimmed V and J ends, which lost 5 bases and 8 bases, there was a span of 21 bases. The CDR3 length is 15 residues. Germline V gene data show CDR1 as MNHNY and CDR2 as SVGAGI (reference sequence). The CDR3 protein is CASSHATWGHQGYTF. The CDR3 DNA is TGTGCCAGCAGTCATGCAACTTGGGGGCACCAAGGCTACACCTTC.

This sequence joins TRBV27 and TRBJ1-2; D is unresolved. The CDR3 totals 14 residues. The germline V gene encodes CDR1 MNHEY and CDR2 SMNVEV (reference sequence). Deletions cut 3 bases from V and 7 bases from J, with 15 bases between. The CDR3 nucleotides read TGTGCCAGCAGTTTGGCAGGAGGGTATACTGGCTACACCTTC. Translation: CASSLAGGYTGYTF.

The gene calls are TRBV5-4 and TRBJ2-3; D is ambiguous. CDR3 size: 17 residues. The V end lost 1 base, the J end lost 6 bases, and 21 bases lay between the germline ends. The germline gives CDR1 SGHNT, CDR2 YYREEE (reference sequence). The CDR3 sequence: CASSLPMGGSWRDTQYF. CDR3 nucleotides: TGTGCCAGCAGCTTGCCGATGGGTGGCAGCTGGCGGGATACGCAGTATTTT.